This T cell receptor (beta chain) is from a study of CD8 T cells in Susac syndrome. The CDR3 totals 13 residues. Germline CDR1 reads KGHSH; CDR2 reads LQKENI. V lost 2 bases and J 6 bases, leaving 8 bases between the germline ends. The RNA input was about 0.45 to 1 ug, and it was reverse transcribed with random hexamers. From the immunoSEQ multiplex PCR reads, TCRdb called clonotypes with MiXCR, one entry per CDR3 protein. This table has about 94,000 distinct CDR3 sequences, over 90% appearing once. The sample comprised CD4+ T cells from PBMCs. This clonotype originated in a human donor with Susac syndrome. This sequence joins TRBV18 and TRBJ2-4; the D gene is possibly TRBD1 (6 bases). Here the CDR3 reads CASSPVGGNIQYF. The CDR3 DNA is TGTGCCAGCTCACCAGTAGGGGGAAACATTCAGTACTTC.